These 22 T cell receptor beta chains share one sample of origin, sequenced in a study of blood T cell repertoires in COVID-19. This table comes from immunoSEQ multiplex PCR, and its TCRdb copy is limited to in-frame clones, with some not included. The table shows roughly 100,000 clones, with about 91% occurring only once. Sequencing was performed on peripheral blood. The receptors were gathered from a human donor in a cohort sampled during active COVID-19.

This clone was counted once. The chain employs TRBV7-9 and TRBJ2-1, with D perhaps TRBD1 (5 bases). The V gene lost 3 bases and the J gene lost 10 bases, with 13 bases spanning the gap. Germline V lookup: CDR1 SEHNR, CDR2 FQNEAQ (reference sequence). The CDR3 length is 13 residues. The CDR3 DNA is TGTGCCAGCAGCTTTACAGGATCTGGCGAGCAGTTCTTC. Residues: CASSFTGSGEQFF.

This chain links TRBV2 with TRBJ1-4, with 7 bases identical to TRBD1. V shed 6 bases, J shed 3 bases, and the junction held 4 bases outside the gene matches. The CDR3 totals 14 residues. Germline V gene sequence: CDR1 SNHLY, CDR2 FYNNEI. CDR3 protein: CASRAGTANEKLFF. CDR3 DNA: TGTGCCAGCAGGGCCGGGACAGCTAATGAAAAACTGTTTTTT.

The rearrangement links TRBV7-2 to TRBJ1-2; D remains ambiguous. Trimming cost V 9 bases and J 5 bases, with 19 bases left between them. The CDR3 runs 14 residues. CDR1 is SGHTA and CDR2 is FQGNSA in the germline V gene. The DNA for the CDR3 is TGTGCCAGTCAAAGGGTCCGGGAATGGTATGGCTACACCTTC. Encoded protein: CASQRVREWYGYTF.

The chain is built from TRBV7-8 and TRBJ1-2, with D possibly TRBD1 on 6 matching bases. The CDR3 spans 17 residues. Germline CDR1 is SGHVS and CDR2 is FQNEAQ. Trimming took off 0 bases at V and 0 bases at J, with 14 bases between the two ends. Here the CDR3 reads CASSLAYQGPPNYGYTF. In DNA form, the CDR3 reads TGTGCCAGCAGCTTAGCATATCAGGGGCCCCCTAACTATGGCTACACCTTC. The full variable domain, completed using reference TRBV7-8 and TRBJ1-2, is GAGVSQSPRYKVAKRGQDVALRCDPISGHVSLFWYQQALGQGPEFLTYFQNEAQLDKSGLPSDRFFAERPEGSVSTLKIQRTQQEDSAVYLCASSLAYQGPPNYGYTFGSGTRLTVV.

The rearrangement uses TRBV4-3 and TRBJ1-2; unclear D gene. The CDR3 consists of 15 residues. The germline gives CDR1 LGHNA, CDR2 YSLEER. The ends were cut back, 1 base at V and 1 base at J, with 10 bases in the middle. In DNA form, the CDR3 reads TGCGCCAGCAGCCAAGCCCTTACAGTTAACTATGGCTACACCTTC. Its translation is CASSQALTVNYGYTF.

The chain joins TRBV9 to TRBJ2-1; TRBD1 is a possible D gene (5 bases). The germline V gene encodes CDR1 SGDLS and CDR2 YYNGEE. The V end was cut by 4 bases, the J end by 5 bases, with 7 bases between. The CDR3 totals 12 residues. The CDR3 nucleotides are TGTGCCAGCAGCTTCAGGGACAATGAGCAGTTCTTC. Its translation: CASSFRDNEQFF.

The genes are TRBV27 and TRBJ1-6; tentative D call: TRBD1 (5 bases). CDR1 and CDR2 (germline): MNHEY, SMNVEV (reference sequence). The CDR3 spans 13 residues. V lost 3 bases and J lost 9, with 9 bases in between. The CDR3 sequence: CASSFGGFSPLHF. The CDR3 bases are TGTGCCAGCAGTTTCGGGGGGTTTTCACCCCTCCACTTT.

This clone was recorded only once. This rearrangement joins TRBV6-2 or TRBV6-3 to TRBJ1-6; D not resolved. V lost 4 bases and J 10 bases, leaving 17 bases between the germline ends. This CDR3 is 15 amino acids long. Germline lookup yields CDR1 MNHEY and CDR2 SVGEGT. Here the CDR3 DNA reads TGTGCCAGCAGTTTCGAGTCGTTTGAGGAATCACCCCTCCACTTT. The encoded protein is CASSFESFEESPLHF.

The chain joins TRBV4-3 to TRBJ2-1, with 10 bases lining up with TRBD2. Germline V gene sequence: CDR1 LGHNA, CDR2 YSLEER. V lost 0 bases and J lost 0; bases outside the gene matches: 2. There are 17 residues in the CDR3. In DNA form, the CDR3 reads TGCGCCAGCAGCCAAGATCCTAGCGGGAGCTCCTACAATGAGCAGTTCTTC. Translated, it gives CASSQDPSGSSYNEQFF.

The V and J genes are TRBV28 and TRBJ2-7; TRBD2 might be the D (6 bases). The V gene's germline CDR1 is MDHEN and CDR2 SYDVKM. Between the trimmed V and J ends, which lost 2 bases and 7 bases, there was a span of 18 bases. CDR3 length equals 15 residues. The DNA of the CDR3 is TGTGCCAGCAGTTTACCGGTGCGGGATCCCGGGGAGCAGTACTTC. Translated: CASSLPVRDPGEQYF.

This chain uses TRBV6-2 or TRBV6-3 with TRBJ2-7; D may be TRBD1 (5 bases). The germline CDR1 and CDR2 sequences are MNHEY and SVGEGT. Trimming removed 1 base from V and 4 bases from J, with 8 bases in between. The CDR3 runs 13 residues. CDR3 nucleotide sequence: TGTGCCAGCAGTTACTATGACAGATACGAGCAGTACTTC. This codes for CASSYYDRYEQYF.

The CDR3 DNA follows: TGTGCCAGCAGTGACTGGACAGGGAACACTGAAGCTTTCTTT. This codes for CASSDWTGNTEAFF. The V call is TRBV28, the J call TRBJ1-1; 7 nucleotides align to TRBD1. The CDR3 length is 14 residues. Trimming cost V 5 bases and J 1 base; bases outside gene matches: 4. The germline V gene encodes CDR1 MDHEN and CDR2 SYDVKM.

The rearrangement uses TRBV25-1 and TRBJ2-7; 9 positions agree with TRBD1. The CDR3 is made up of 16 amino acids. V was pared by 1 base and J by 0 bases, with 4 bases of the junction left unmatched. In germline, CDR1 is MGHDK, CDR2 SYGVNS. CDR3 nucleotide sequence: TGTGCCAGCAGTGAATCCCCGGGACAGGGCTCCTACGAGCAGTACTTC. As protein: CASSESPGQGSYEQYF.

This chain connects TRBV6-2 or TRBV6-3 to TRBJ2-2; D remains ambiguous. Germline lookup yields CDR1 MNHEY and CDR2 SVGEGT. The V gene lost 2 bases and the J gene lost 5 bases, with 9 bases spanning the gap. This CDR3 region has 14 residues. In DNA form, the CDR3 reads TGTGCCAGCAGTTACATCTCGGGTACCGGGGAGCTGTTTTTT. It encodes CASSYISGTGELFF.

The chain uses TRBV5-1 and TRBJ2-2; D possibly corresponds to TRBD1 (5 bases). This CDR3 spans 13 amino acids. Trimming removed 1 base at V and 7 bases at J, with 8 bases between. In germline, CDR1 is SGHRS, CDR2 YFSETQ. The CDR3 here is CASSLSDSGELFF. The CDR3 bases are TGCGCCAGCAGCTTGAGCGACAGCGGGGAGCTGTTTTTT.

This clone was seen once. The rearrangement links TRBV19 to TRBJ2-7; D gene unclear. V was pared by 4 bases and J by 3 bases, with 4 bases between. The CDR3 loop spans 11 amino acids. In germline, CDR1 is LNHDA, CDR2 SQIVND (reference sequence). As DNA, the CDR3 is TGTGCCAGTAGTAATCTCTACGAGCAGTACTTC. Its translation: CASSNLYEQYF.

The chain combines TRBV21-1 with TRBJ2-3; TRBD1, as called in the table, went unchecked against the DNA. TRBV21-1 is noted as a pseudogene. CDR3 length: 14 residues. The CDR3: CAGSQGSLADTQYF. CDR3 DNA sequence: TGTGCCGGTTCACAGGGGTCGTTAGCAGATACGCAGTATTTT.

The chain combines TRBV18 with TRBJ1-1; tentative D call: TRBD1 (6 bases). This CDR3 is 14 amino acids long. V shed 5 bases and J shed 3 bases, with 13 bases lying between them. CDR1 KGHSH and CDR2 LQKENI come from the germline V gene. CDR3 residues: CASSAQGGDTEAFF. The CDR3 coding sequence is TGTGCCAGCTCAGCACAGGGAGGGGACACTGAAGCTTTCTTT.

The V gene is TRBV28, the J gene TRBJ2-7; 12 nucleotides match TRBD2. J was trimmed by 4 bases and V by 6 bases; bases with no gene match: 7. There are 15 residues in the CDR3. Germline CDR1 MDHEN, CDR2 SYDVKM. Here the CDR3 DNA reads TGTGCCAGCAGAACGCTAGCGGGAGGGCCATACGAGCAGTACTTC. Its translation: CASRTLAGGPYEQYF.

The rearrangement links TRBV2 to TRBJ1-1; D unclear. The CDR3 sequence is 13 residues long. Trimming shortened V by 3 bases and J by 1 base, and 6 bases separated the two germline ends. The germline V gene has CDR1 SNHLY and CDR2 FYNNEI. This chain's CDR3 is CASSDQENTEAFF. The CDR3 coding sequence is TGTGCCAGCAGTGACCAGGAGAACACTGAAGCTTTCTTT.

The chain has TRBV7-2 and TRBJ1-6; D uncertain. Germline values: CDR1 SGHTA, CDR2 FQGNSA. V lost 6 bases to trimming and J lost 9 bases, with 15 bases between them. The CDR3 extends over 14 amino acids. In nucleotides, the CDR3 is TGTGCCAGCAGATCCGACCTAGGGAGTTCACCCCTCCACTTT. Residues: CASRSDLGSSPLHF. Drawing the rest from reference TRBV7-2 and TRBJ1-6, the complete variable domain is GAGVSQSPSNKVTEKGKDVELRCDPISGHTALYWYRQSLGQGLEFLIYFQGNSAPDKSGLPSDRFSAERTGGSVSTLTIQRTQQEDSAVYLCASRSDLGSSPLHFGNGTRLTVT.

V is TRBV24-1 and J is TRBJ2-7; D gene ambiguous. Trimming took 2 bases from V and 7 from J, leaving 14 bases between them. Germline V gene data show CDR1 as KGHDR and CDR2 as SFDVKD. The CDR3 is made up of 14 amino acids. CDR3 amino acids: CATSDSAGAEEQYF. The DNA for the CDR3 is TGTGCCACCAGTGATTCTGCCGGAGCCGAGGAGCAGTACTTC.